The present T cell receptor (beta chain) was sequenced within a study of control samples from healthy donors and cancer patients. Profiling relied on immunoSEQ multiplex PCR, and the TCRdb table lists in-frame clones only, not all of them. The sample consists of 100,000 to 150,000 clones, more than 85% of them appearing once. Germline V CDR1 and CDR2: SGHTA, FQGTGA. Trimming removed 5 bases from V and 0 bases from J, with 13 bases in between. The CDR3 contains 15 residues. The sequence derives from a woman aged 18-29 years in good health. The sequenced sample consisted of blood. This chain joins TRBV7-3 and TRBJ1-2; D is perhaps TRBD1 (6 bases). CDR3 loop: CASSPGGGSNYGYTF. The CDR3 region has the DNA TGTGCCAGCAGCCCCGGAGGGGGTTCTAACTATGGCTACACCTTC.